This TCR beta chain was sequenced for a study of blood T cell repertoires in COVID-19 (dated by TCRdb to the early 2020s). Broadly, across the study: Samples from collaborators originated in the United States, Italy and Spain and spanned both the acute and convalescent phases of COVID-19. The material from the prospective study consisted of cDNA or gDNA derived from T cells, B-cell-depleted T cells, or PBMCs. The dataset comprised deeply sampled blood TCRbeta repertoires from subjects exposed to, actively infected with, or recovered from COVID-19. A freely available public database, intended as a resource for researchers studying the immune response to SARS-CoV-2, is where the repertoires were released. Samples came from the ongoing ImmuneRACE study (first 160 participants) plus 1,254 subjects from 6 global collaborators. Nearly every sample came with metadata listing a de-identified subject ID, COVID-19 status, age in years and sex. HLA class I and class II types, where available, came from metadata supplied by the sample provider rather than from assay-based typing.

The germline V gene (reference sequence) specifies WNHNN as CDR1 and SYGVQD as CDR2. The germline ends are 20 bases apart after V is trimmed by 2 bases and J by 4 bases. From its cysteine to its phenylalanine, the CDR3 spans 18 amino acids. The CDR3 DNA has 54 bases and is translated from base 1. Collaborating institutions collected whole blood in K2EDTA tubes following their own protocols. For TCRbeta analysis, collaborators shipped samples in one of three forms: frozen whole blood, isolated PBMCs, or DNA extracted from either of those sample types. As to this clone: Its recognized antigen is unknown. Within one base of it there is no much larger clone, and no base qualities were kept.

What the research found in general, with its limitations: Clinical and demographic metadata were provided uncurated, with the amount varying by source and participant.

The immunoSEQ Assay, a bias-controlled multiplex PCR, was used to amplify TCRbeta CDR3 regions from genomic DNA. From the authors' description of their analysis: Nucleated cell counts per sample were estimated from amplification of reference gene primers within the assay. To quantify the absolute abundance of each unique TCRbeta CDR3 rearrangement, sequence reads were collapsed and filtered. For each sample, productive Simpson clonality was calculated as the square root of Simpson's diversity index over productive rearrangements. The table was pulled from immuneACCESS by TCRdb, which kept in-frame rearrangements only. Such tables lose some clones; where checked, under half of the loss comes from unresolved V genes, and the rest has no known cause. V and J calls plus clone size are reproduced from that table; the DNA served to infer D and trimming. Recorded for this sample are about 220,000 clones; over 75% of them occurred a single time. Under 2.5% of the sample is in the top ten clones.

This chain joins TRBV10-1 to TRBJ2-2; the D gene is perhaps TRBD2, on 6 matching bases. The TCR originated in a man aged 35-49 years with active or convalescent COVID-19. What was sequenced was peripheral blood. The nucleotide sequence reads TGCGCCAGCAGTGAGCGGGGGACCGGTAAAGGAGTCACCGGGGAGCTGTTTTTT. It translates to CASSERGTGKGVTGELFF.